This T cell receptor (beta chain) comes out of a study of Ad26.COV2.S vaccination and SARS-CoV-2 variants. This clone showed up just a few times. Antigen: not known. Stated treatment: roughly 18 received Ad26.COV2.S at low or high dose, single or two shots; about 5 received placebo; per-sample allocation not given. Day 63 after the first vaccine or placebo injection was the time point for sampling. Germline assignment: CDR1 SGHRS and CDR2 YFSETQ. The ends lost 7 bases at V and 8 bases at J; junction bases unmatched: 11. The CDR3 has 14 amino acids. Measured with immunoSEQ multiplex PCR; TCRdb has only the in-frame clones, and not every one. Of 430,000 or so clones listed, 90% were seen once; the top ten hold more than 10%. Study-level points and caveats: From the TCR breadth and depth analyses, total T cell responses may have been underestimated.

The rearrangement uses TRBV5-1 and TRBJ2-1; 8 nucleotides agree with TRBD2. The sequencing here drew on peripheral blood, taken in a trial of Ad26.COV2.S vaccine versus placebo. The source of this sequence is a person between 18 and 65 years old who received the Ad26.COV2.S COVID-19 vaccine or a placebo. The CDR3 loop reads CASASAGGGDEQFF. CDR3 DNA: TGCGCCAGCGCCTCTGCGGGAGGTGGGGATGAGCAGTTCTTC.